Each of the 20 T cell receptor beta chains below was sequenced from the same sample in a study of regulatory T cells in long-lasting Graves disease. Both iRepertoire HTBI primers and Arm-PCR of CDR3 regions were used to build the TCR beta libraries. TCRdb reanalysed the multiplex PCR reads using MiXCR and keeps one entry per CDR3 protein. The data show a few hundred thousand distinct CDR3 sequences, with about 15% seen just once and approximately 22% held by the top ten. Regarding time point: newly diagnosed GD, antithyroid drugs for less than 3 months. Extracted PBMC RNA gave rise to the TCR library. These data also featured in a second study, about T cells in Graves' hyperthyroidism and ophthalmopathy.

The specimen comprised peripheral blood mononuclear cells (PBMCs), sampled at new diagnosis, from a patient treated with antithyroid drugs. These receptors came from a woman aged 18-29 years with Graves disease.

V usage is TRBV12-3 or TRBV12-4 and J usage is TRBJ1-5, with 9 nucleotides matching TRBD1. V trimming: 4 bases; J trimming: 7 bases; junction bases outside the gene matches: 2. There are 13 residues in the CDR3. CDR3 region: CASSSQGAQPQHF. For the CDR3, the DNA is TGTGCCAGCAGTTCACAGGGGGCGCAGCCCCAGCATTTT.

The V and J genes are TRBV5-1 and TRBJ2-3; possibly TRBD1 for D (5 bases). V lost 7 bases and J 2 bases, leaving 11 bases between the germline ends. Germline lookup yields CDR1 SGHRS and CDR2 YFSETQ. The CDR3 consists of 13 residues. CDR3 protein: CASGHFLTDTQYF. CDR3 bases: TGCGCCAGCGGACATTTCCTCACAGATACGCAGTATTTT.

V usage is TRBV20-1 and J usage is TRBJ1-2; D unresolved. The CDR3 runs 11 residues. The V end lost 4 bases, the J end lost 5 bases, and 8 bases lay between the germline ends. Germline V gene data show CDR1 as DFQATT and CDR2 as SNEGSKA (reference sequence). The CDR3 coding sequence is TGCAGTGCTAAGAGGGTTTATGGCTACACCTTC. It is translated as CSAKRVYGYTF.

This clonotype was seen many times. V is TRBV27 and J is TRBJ2-3; TRBD2 matches 8 bases. Germline CDR1 is MNHEY and CDR2 is SMNVEV (reference sequence). The CDR3 spans 16 residues. V trimming: 5 bases; J trimming: 7 bases; junction bases outside the gene matches: 14. CDR3 protein: CASSRVAGRHRNTQYF. As DNA, the CDR3 is TGTGCCAGCAGTAGGGTAGCGGGAAGGCATAGGAATACGCAGTATTTT.

In its sample, this clonotype was seen a few times. The chain links TRBV20-1 to TRBJ2-1; TRBD2 agrees at 8 bases. This CDR3 spans 15 amino acids. V was pared by 5 bases and J by 8 bases, with 14 bases of the junction left unmatched. CDR1 is DFQATT, CDR2 SNEGSKA, per germline (reference sequence). This CDR3 reads CSAHSSQRESYEQFF. The CDR3 nucleotides are TGCAGTGCTCATAGTTCCCAGCGGGAGAGTTATGAGCAGTTCTTC.

The chain has TRBV7-9 and TRBJ2-3; the D call may be TRBD1 or TRBD2 (5 bases each). The CDR3 consists of 16 residues. The V gene lost 7 bases and the J gene lost 2 bases, with 19 bases spanning the gap. CDR1 and CDR2 (germline): SEHNR, FQNEAQ (reference sequence). The CDR3 DNA sequence: TGTGCCAGCACCCACAAGGGACCCCCGTCCACAGATACGCAGTATTTT. It translates to CASTHKGPPSTDTQYF.

Ten or more counts support this clonotype. The genes are TRBV14 and TRBJ1-1; D not certain. Germline V gene data show CDR1 as SGHDN and CDR2 as FVKESK. Trimming shortened V by 1 base and J by 1 base, and 10 bases separated the two germline ends. CDR3 size: 15 residues. Here the CDR3 reads CASSQALTPNTEAFF. In DNA form, the CDR3 reads TGTGCCAGCAGCCAAGCCTTGACACCGAACACTGAAGCTTTCTTT.

This clonotype was observed a handful of times. V usage is TRBV14 and J usage is TRBJ2-3; D is undetermined. CDR3 length: 15 residues. The germline CDR1 and CDR2 sequences are SGHDN and FVKESK. Trimming removed 0 bases from V and 6 bases from J, with 13 bases in between. The CDR3 reads CASSQDLSPTDTQYF. The CDR3, as DNA: TGTGCCAGCAGCCAAGATCTTAGTCCAACTGATACGCAGTATTTT.

There are many counts of this clonotype. CDR3 sequence: CASSQDRPNEKLFF. DNA for the CDR3: TGTGCCAGCAGCCAGGACAGGCCCAATGAAAAACTGTTTTTT. The chain employs TRBV28 and TRBJ1-4; 7 bases align to TRBD1. CDR1 MDHEN and CDR2 SYDVKM come from the germline V gene. The CDR3 length is 14 residues. Trimming cost V 6 bases and J 5 bases; bases outside gene matches: 6.

CDR3 bases: TGTGCCACCAGTGACCAGTCCAATTCCGATGAGCAGTTCTTC. Amino acids: CATSDQSNSDEQFF. This chain links TRBV24-1 with TRBJ2-1, with D unresolved. V lost 4 bases to trimming and J lost 8 bases, with 14 bases between them. Germline V gene data show CDR1 as KGHDR and CDR2 as SFDVKD. The CDR3 has 14 amino acids.

Many counts were recorded for this clonotype. The chain recombines TRBV28 with TRBJ2-3, with TRBD2 identical over 11 bases. This CDR3 spans 15 amino acids. Trimming took 5 bases from V and 6 from J; bases not matched to a gene: 7. Looked up from germline, CDR1 is MDHEN and CDR2 is SYDVKM. The CDR3 here is CASSGTSGLGDTQYF. CDR3 nucleotides: TGTGCCAGCAGTGGGACTAGCGGACTTGGGGATACGCAGTATTTT.

There are many counts of this clonotype. The CDR3 protein is CASSQLGNSYEQYF. CDR3 sequence (DNA): TGCGCCAGCAGCCAATTGGGGAACTCCTACGAGCAGTACTTC. V is TRBV4-1 and J is TRBJ2-7; D unresolved. This CDR3 spans 14 amino acids. With 2 bases removed from V and 0 bases from J, the gap between germline ends came to 8 bases. Per the germline V gene, CDR1 is MGHRA and CDR2 is YSYEKL.

With regard to this clonotype: This could be a read error, since a much larger clone is one nucleotide away. The chain joins TRBV20-1 to TRBJ2-7, with 13 bases identical to TRBD2. Germline trimming cut 4 bases from V and 2 bases from J; bases unmatched to any gene: 2. The germline CDR1 and CDR2 sequences are DFQATT and SNEGSKA (reference sequence). This CDR3 is built from 14 residues. The CDR3 region is CSATGTSGAYEQYF. CDR3 coding DNA: TGCAGTGCTACCGGGACTAGCGGGGCCTACGAGCAGTACTTC.

The chain combines TRBV4-1 with TRBJ2-1; either TRBD1 or TRBD2 may fit D (5 bases each). V was shortened by 3 bases and J by 0 bases, with 18 bases between the two germline ends. Germline loops: CDR1 MGHRA, CDR2 YSYEKL. The CDR3 is 18 amino acids. In DNA form, the CDR3 reads TGCGCCAGCAGCCAGGCTCCGACGAGGGGTAGCTCCTACAATGAGCAGTTCTTC. Protein: CASSQAPTRGSSYNEQFF.

This clonotype was recorded many times. The V gene is TRBV28, the J gene TRBJ2-6, with 7 bases identical to TRBD1. The ends lost 6 bases at V and 0 bases at J; junction bases unmatched: 8. The CDR3 has 17 residues. Germline V gene sequence: CDR1 MDHEN, CDR2 SYDVKM. The CDR3 DNA follows: TGTGCCAGCAGGGCGCCGGGACAGTCCTCTGGGGCCAACGTCCTGACTTTC. Translation gives CASRAPGQSSGANVLTF.

The chain couples TRBV7-9 to TRBJ1-1; D is undetermined. The CDR3 sequence is 15 residues long. Germline V gene data show CDR1 as SEHNR and CDR2 as FQNEAQ (reference sequence). Trimming took 1 base from V and 2 from J, leaving 11 bases between them. The CDR3 DNA reads as TGTGCCAGCAGCTTAGAATTGGGATCTAACACTGAAGCTTTCTTT. Translated, it gives CASSLELGSNTEAFF.

This clonotype was counted between two and nine times. The chain combines TRBV18 with TRBJ2-1, with TRBD2 as a possible D gene (5 bases). Germline lookup yields CDR1 KGHSH and CDR2 LQKENI. V was cut by 3 bases and J by 7 bases, with 19 bases left in between. The CDR3 length is 16 residues. As DNA, the CDR3 is TGTGCCAGCTCACCCTACCAACCTGTTTCGGGGAATGAGCAGTTCTTC. Translation gives CASSPYQPVSGNEQFF.

The rearrangement links TRBV5-4 to TRBJ2-5; 9 nucleotides line up with TRBD1. V lost 4 bases and J lost 7; bases outside the gene matches: 11. The germline V gene has CDR1 SGHNT and CDR2 YYREEE (reference sequence). The CDR3 sequence is 15 residues long. The CDR3 spells CASSQQGAVMGTQYF. CDR3 in DNA: TGTGCCAGCAGCCAACAGGGGGCGGTGATGGGGACCCAGTACTTC.

This clonotype was recorded at least ten times. The chain has TRBV12-3 or TRBV12-4 and TRBJ1-1, with 8 bases identical to TRBD1. The CDR3 is 14 amino acids. J was trimmed by 3 bases and V by 5 bases; bases with no gene match: 5. The CDR3 region is CASSGQGADTEAFF. CDR3 DNA: TGTGCCAGCAGTGGGCAGGGGGCGGACACTGAAGCTTTCTTT.

This clonotype was observed at least ten times. This sequence joins TRBV29-1 and TRBJ2-7; the match to TRBD1 covers 7 bases. CDR3 size: 16 residues. Germline V gives CDR1 SQVTM, CDR2 ANQGSEA. Germline trimming cut 0 bases from V and 0 bases from J; bases unmatched to any gene: 8. CDR3 in DNA: TGCAGCGTTGAAGATCGGACAGGCACTAACTCCTACGAGCAGTACTTC. It is translated as CSVEDRTGTNSYEQYF.